This T cell receptor (beta chain) was captured by sequencing in a study of control samples from healthy donors and cancer patients. Profiled with immunoSEQ multiplex PCR; TCRdb holds only in-frame clones, not every one. The profile shows tens of thousands of clones, just over 90% of them singletons. The germline V gene encodes CDR1 SGHVS and CDR2 FQNEAQ. The CDR3 extends over 13 amino acids. V lost 3 bases and J 7 bases, leaving 10 bases between the germline ends. Source material: blood. The rearrangement joins TRBV7-8 to TRBJ1-5, with D possibly TRBD1 on 5 matching bases. The sequence derives from a woman aged 30 to 39 in good health. The CDR3 bases are TGTGCCAGCAGCTTCCAGGGTAAGCAGCCCCAGCATTTT. Amino acids: CASSFQGKQPQHF.